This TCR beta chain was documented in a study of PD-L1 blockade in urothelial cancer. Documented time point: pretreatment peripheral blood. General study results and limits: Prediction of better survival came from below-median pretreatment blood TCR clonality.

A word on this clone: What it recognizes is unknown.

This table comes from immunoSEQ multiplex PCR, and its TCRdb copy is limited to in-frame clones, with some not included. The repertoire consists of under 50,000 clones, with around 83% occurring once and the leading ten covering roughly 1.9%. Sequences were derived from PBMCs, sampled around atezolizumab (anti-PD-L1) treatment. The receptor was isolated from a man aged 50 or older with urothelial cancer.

The CDR3 nucleotides are TGTGCTAGTGGTTTGTATAGCACTGAAGCTTTCTTT. Translating gives CASGLYSTEAFF. The chain employs TRBV12-5 and TRBJ1-1; D ambiguous. V was pared by 2 bases and J by 4 bases, with 5 bases between. The CDR3 loop spans 12 amino acids. CDR1 LGHNT and CDR2 FRNRAP come from the germline V gene.